This T cell receptor (beta chain) was profiled in a study of cytomegalovirus exposure and HLA in healthy donors. The PCR contained 60 Vbeta and 13 Jbeta primers. TCRdb keeps only in-frame clones here, not all; method: immunoSEQ multiplex PCR. This sample yields 35,000 to 45,000 clones, of which 55% to 75% are seen a single time; roughly 3.4% belongs to the top ten. Turning to this clone: The junction shows a germline mismatch at one end, possibly a read error.

The TCR sequence derives from a woman in her 30s in good health and CMV-seronegative. Sequencing was performed on PBMCs.

CDR3 coding DNA: TGTGCCAGCAACGAGATCAAAGTCGACACTGAAACTTTCTTT. Translated: CASNEIKVDTETFF. The chain combines TRBV5-6 with TRBJ1-1; D call uncertain. Germline values: CDR1 SGHDT, CDR2 YYEEEE. The CDR3 has 14 amino acids.